Shown below are 5 T cell receptor beta chains from a single sample sequenced in a study of blood T cell repertoires in COVID-19. The protocol was immunoSEQ multiplex PCR, while the TCRdb copy is restricted to in-frame clones and leaves out a portion. In the table there are more than 200,000 clones, approximately 88% of which are singletons. The sample taken for sequencing was PBMCs or T cells enriched from blood (not recorded which). Every receptor here comes from a woman aged 25 to 39 who had been exposed to COVID-19.

This clone was seen only once. The rearrangement joins TRBV6-1 to TRBJ1-6; D not resolved. The V end was cut by 2 bases, the J end by 2 bases, with 7 bases between. From germline, CDR1 is MNHNS and CDR2 SASEGT. The CDR3 extends over 15 amino acids. Here the CDR3 reads CASSELSPYNSPLHF. DNA of the CDR3: TGTGCCAGCAGTGAACTTAGCCCCTATAATTCACCCCTCCACTTT.

The V and J genes are TRBV19 and TRBJ2-3; TRBD1 matches 9 bases. Germline V lookup: CDR1 LNHDA, CDR2 SQIVND (reference sequence). This CDR3 is 14 amino acids long. V gave up 5 bases and J gave up 4 bases; unmatched junction bases: 4. CDR3 sequence reads: CASSLWDRADTQYF. The CDR3 nucleotides read TGTGCCAGTAGTCTTTGGGACAGGGCAGATACGCAGTATTTT. The entire variable domain, with the rest obtained from reference TRBV19 and TRBJ2-3, is as follows: DGGITQSPKYLFRKEGQNVTLSCEQNLNHDAMYWYRQDPGQGLRLIYYSQIVNDFQKGDIAEGYSVSREKKESFPLTVTSAQKNPTAFYLCASSLWDRADTQYFGPGTRLTVL.

The CDR3 DNA reads TGTGCCAGCAGGCCTACCCTCGGTGCCTACAATGAGCAGTTCTTC. Residues: CASRPTLGAYNEQFF. This chain connects TRBV6-5 to TRBJ2-1; D is unresolved. Trimming left V 6 bases short and J 2 bases short, with 14 bases between. Germline CDR1 reads MNHEY; CDR2 reads SVGAGI. This CDR3 contains 15 residues.

This chain links TRBV28 with TRBJ1-5; D might be TRBD1 (5 bases). V was pared by 2 bases and J by 15 bases, with 14 bases between. CDR1 and CDR2 (germline): MDHEN, SYDVKM. The CDR3 length is 12 residues. The CDR3 spells CASSLEGRGSHF. The CDR3 nucleotides are TGTGCCAGCAGTTTAGAGGGGAGGGGATCGCATTTT.

The chain has TRBV4-1 and TRBJ1-2; possibly TRBD1 for D (6 bases). The length of the CDR3 is 18 residues. The V end lost 2 bases, the J end lost 4 bases, and 23 bases lay between the germline ends. CDR1 and CDR2 (germline): MGHRA, YSYEKL. The CDR3 DNA reads as TGCGCCAGCAGCCAATCTACGCGGACAGCCGACTCGACCTATGGCTACACCTTC. Amino acid sequence: CASSQSTRTADSTYGYTF.